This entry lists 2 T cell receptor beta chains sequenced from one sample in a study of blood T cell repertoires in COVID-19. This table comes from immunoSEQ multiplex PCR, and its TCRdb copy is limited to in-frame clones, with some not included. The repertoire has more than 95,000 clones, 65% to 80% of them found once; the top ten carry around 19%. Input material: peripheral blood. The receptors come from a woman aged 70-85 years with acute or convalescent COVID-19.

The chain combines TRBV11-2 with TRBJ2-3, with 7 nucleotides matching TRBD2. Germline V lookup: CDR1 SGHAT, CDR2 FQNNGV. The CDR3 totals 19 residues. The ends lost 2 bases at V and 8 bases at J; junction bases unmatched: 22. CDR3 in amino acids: CASSLTVSGAGKLGVTQYF. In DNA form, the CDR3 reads TGTGCCAGCAGCTTAACCGTCAGCGGGGCGGGGAAGCTCGGGGTTACGCAGTATTTT.

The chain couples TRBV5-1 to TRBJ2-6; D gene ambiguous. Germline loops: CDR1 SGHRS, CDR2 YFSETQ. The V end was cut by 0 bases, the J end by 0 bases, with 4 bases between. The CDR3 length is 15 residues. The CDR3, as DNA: TGCGCCAGCAGCTTGGGAGTCTCTGGGGCCAACGTCCTGACTTTC. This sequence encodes CASSLGVSGANVLTF.